What follows are 32 T cell receptor beta chains derived from one specimen sequenced in a study of cytomegalovirus exposure and HLA in healthy donors. With 60 Vbeta and 13 Jbeta primers, the PCR was carried out. This table comes from immunoSEQ multiplex PCR, and its TCRdb copy is limited to in-frame clones, with some not included. In the table there are 100,000 to 150,000 clones, 75% to 90% of which are singletons. The specimen was PBMCs. The receptor source for this set is a man aged 45-65 years in good health and CMV-seronegative.

This chain connects TRBV5-1 to TRBJ2-3; weak D call: TRBD1 (6 bases). Germline V CDR1 and CDR2: SGHRS, YFSETQ. The CDR3 extends over 15 amino acids. The ends were cut back, 1 base at V and 0 bases at J, with 9 bases in the middle. DNA of the CDR3: TGCGCCAGCAGCTTGAGACAGGAAAGCACAGATACGCAGTATTTT. This sequence encodes CASSLRQESTDTQYF.

Concerning this clone itself: One end of the junction is discordant with germline, which a read error may explain. This chain joins TRBV7-9 and TRBJ1-2, with 8 bases aligning to TRBD1. Germline V gives CDR1 SEHNR, CDR2 FQNEAQ (reference sequence). The CDR3 spans 12 residues. The CDR3 loop is CSSGQGAGGYTF. The DNA of the CDR3 is TGTTCCAGCGGTCAGGGGGCAGGTGGCTACACCTTC.

The rearrangement uses TRBV28 and TRBJ2-1, with 8 bases aligning to TRBD2. Germline V CDR1 and CDR2: MDHEN, SYDVKM. The trim removed 5 bases at V and 6 bases at J, leaving 3 bases unmatched. This CDR3 spans 13 amino acids. The CDR3 DNA sequence: TGTGCCAGCAGTCGGGGGGGAGCCAATGAGCAGTTCTTC. Translation gives CASSRGGANEQFF. The whole variable domain, remainder taken from reference TRBV28 and TRBJ2-1, is DVKVTQSSRYLVKRTGEKVFLECVQDMDHENMFWYRQDPGLGLRLIYFSYDVKMKEKGDIPEGYSVSREKKERFSLILESASTNQTSMYLCASSRGGANEQFFGPGTRLTVL.

CDR3 region: CASGAGGLYEQYF. Written as DNA, the CDR3 is TGTGCCAGCGGGGCGGGAGGCCTCTACGAGCAGTACTTC. The V gene is TRBV13, the J gene TRBJ2-7; 8 nucleotides line up with TRBD2. The CDR3 is 13 residues long. The trim removed 8 bases at V and 3 bases at J, leaving 6 bases unmatched. Germline CDR1 PRHDT, CDR2 FYEKMQ (reference sequence).

A few counts support this clone. The chain combines TRBV7-8 with TRBJ2-2, with TRBD2 matching over 10 bases. Losses at the gene ends were 11 bases for V and 2 bases for J; bases not matched to a gene: 14. Germline assignment: CDR1 SGHVS and CDR2 FQNEAQ. The CDR3 has 17 residues. The DNA of the CDR3 is TGTGCCGGACATCAAGCTAGCGGGGGCTTTAACACCGGGGAGCTGTTTTTT. It yields the protein CAGHQASGGFNTGELFF.

CDR3 in amino acids: CASSLMGHPYEQYF. Here the CDR3 DNA reads TGTGCCAGCAGTTTAATGGGACATCCCTACGAGCAGTACTTC. The J gene is TRBJ2-7, the V gene TRBV28; D may be TRBD1 (6 bases). Germline CDR1 reads MDHEN; CDR2 reads SYDVKM. V was shortened by 2 bases and J by 2 bases, with 10 bases between the two germline ends. The CDR3 is 14 residues long. Drawing the rest from reference TRBV28 and TRBJ2-7, the complete variable domain is DVKVTQSSRYLVKRTGEKVFLECVQDMDHENMFWYRQDPGLGLRLIYFSYDVKMKEKGDIPEGYSVSREKKERFSLILESASTNQTSMYLCASSLMGHPYEQYFGPGTRLTVT.

The chain recombines TRBV6-5 with TRBJ1-5; 7 bases agree with TRBD1. Looked up from germline, CDR1 is MNHEY and CDR2 is SVGAGI. The CDR3 covers 14 residues. The junction had 1 base not matched to a gene; V was cut back by 5 bases and J by 0 bases. The CDR3: CASSDRDSNQPQHF. The DNA for the CDR3 is TGTGCCAGCAGTGACAGGGATAGCAATCAGCCCCAGCATTTT.

This clone came up once. The genes are TRBV5-4 and TRBJ2-2, with 12 positions matching TRBD2. CDR1 SGHNT and CDR2 YYREEE come from the germline V gene (reference sequence). CDR3 length equals 16 residues. J gave up 2 bases and V 7 bases, and 6 bases lay outside the gene matches. CDR3 sequence (DNA): TGTGCCAGCCTTCAACTAGCGGGAGGTAACACCGGGGAGCTGTTTTTT. This codes for CASLQLAGGNTGELFF.

The V gene is TRBV4-1, the J gene TRBJ2-3, with a tentative D call TRBD1 (6 bases). This CDR3 spans 16 amino acids. Germline V gives CDR1 MGHRA, CDR2 YSYEKL. V gave up 0 bases and J gave up 4 bases, with 14 bases separating them. As DNA, the CDR3 is TGCGCCAGCAGCCAAGATGGGGGCGCTTCTTCAGATACGCAGTATTTT. Translation gives CASSQDGGASSDTQYF.

The genes are TRBV5-8 and TRBJ2-1, with TRBD2 identical over 9 bases. The CDR3 spans 11 residues. V dropped 5 bases and J dropped 9; count of bases not matched to a gene: 0. Germline V gene data show CDR1 as SGHTS and CDR2 as YDEGEE. The CDR3 reads CASRLAGEQFF. The CDR3 nucleotides read TGTGCCAGCAGACTAGCGGGTGAGCAGTTCTTC. Combining the CDR3 with reference TRBV5-8 and TRBJ2-1 gives the whole variable domain EAGVTQSPTHLIKTRGQQATLRCSPISGHTSVYWYQQALGLGLQFLLWYDEGEERNRGNFPPRFSGRQFPNYSSELNVNALELEDSALYLCASRLAGEQFFGPGTRLTVL.

This rearrangement joins TRBV7-2 to TRBJ2-3; the D gene is possibly TRBD2 (5 bases). The CDR3 contains 15 residues. Trimming cost V 6 bases and J 2 bases, with 15 bases left between them. The germline V gene encodes CDR1 SGHTA and CDR2 FQGNSA. The CDR3 region is CASSPQSGSTDTQYF. The DNA of the CDR3 is TGTGCCAGCAGTCCCCAAAGCGGTTCCACAGATACGCAGTATTTT.

The chain links TRBV28 to TRBJ2-7; TRBD2 matches 10 bases. CDR3 size: 15 residues. The J segment lost 2 bases and the V segment lost 5 bases, leaving 6 bases of the junction unmatched. CDR1 is MDHEN, CDR2 SYDVKM, per germline. The CDR3 bases are TGTGCCAGCAGTGACCCTAGCGGGAGAACCTACGAGCAGTACTTC. Its protein is CASSDPSGRTYEQYF.

The chain links TRBV7-9 to TRBJ1-5; 8 bases line up with TRBD1. Trimming at V came to 2 bases and at J to 2 bases, leaving 8 bases not matched to a gene. The CDR3 contains 17 residues. Germline-derived CDR1 and CDR2 are SEHNR and FQNEAQ (reference sequence). The CDR3 loop reads CASSLPFQGAGNQPQHF. The DNA for the CDR3 is TGTGCCAGCAGCTTACCCTTCCAGGGGGCAGGCAATCAGCCCCAGCATTTT.

The chain carries TRBV11-3 and TRBJ2-3, with D perhaps matching TRBD2 (6 bases). The germline V gene has CDR1 SGHNT and CDR2 YENEEA. The CDR3 runs to 14 residues. With 1 base removed from V and 5 bases from J, the gap between germline ends came to 10 bases. CDR3 nucleotide sequence: TGTGCCAGCAGCTTAGGCGGGGTGGGAGATACGCAGTATTTT. Amino acids: CASSLGGVGDTQYF.

V is TRBV9 and J is TRBJ2-5; 9 bases map to TRBD2. Germline assignment: CDR1 SGDLS and CDR2 YYNGEE. The CDR3 length is 15 residues. Trimming took 0 bases from V and 5 from J; bases not matched to a gene: 5. The CDR3: CASSVAGTSSETQYF. Here the CDR3 DNA reads TGTGCCAGCAGCGTAGCCGGGACTAGCAGCGAGACCCAGTACTTC.

This sequence joins TRBV13 and TRBJ2-1, with TRBD1 matching 8 bases. V trimming: 5 bases; J trimming: 7 bases; junction bases outside the gene matches: 10. Germline CDR1 PRHDT, CDR2 FYEKMQ (reference sequence). This CDR3 has 15 amino acids. CDR3 residues: CASSPPRTGKNEQFF. For the CDR3, the DNA is TGTGCCAGCAGCCCTCCCCGGACAGGGAAGAATGAGCAGTTCTTC.

The chain combines TRBV6-6 with TRBJ2-4, with TRBD1 identical over 9 bases. This CDR3 contains 16 residues. Germline V gives CDR1 MNHNY, CDR2 SVGAGI (reference sequence). V trimming: 6 bases; J trimming: 3 bases; junction bases outside the gene matches: 9. The CDR3 loop reads CASSPKGQGGKNIQYF. CDR3 DNA sequence: TGTGCCAGCAGCCCTAAGGGACAGGGCGGCAAAAACATTCAGTACTTC.

This chain uses TRBV28 with TRBJ2-1; 11 positions match TRBD2. J lost 6 bases, V lost 2 bases, and 6 bases had no gene match. CDR1 and CDR2 from the germline V gene are MDHEN and SYDVKM. CDR3 size: 16 residues. The CDR3 sequence: CASSLLAGGFVNEQFF. CDR3 nucleotides: TGTGCCAGCAGTTTACTAGCGGGAGGATTCGTCAATGAGCAGTTCTTC.

The chain has TRBV5-1 and TRBJ1-5, with D maybe TRBD1 (5 bases). The CDR3 spans 14 residues. Between the trimmed V and J ends, which lost 0 bases and 4 bases, there was a span of 8 bases. Germline lookup yields CDR1 SGHRS and CDR2 YFSETQ. The CDR3 protein is CASSLDGGNQPQHF. Here the CDR3 DNA reads TGCGCCAGCAGCTTGGATGGGGGGAATCAGCCCCAGCATTTT.

This clone appeared a few times. The V gene is TRBV5-4, the J gene TRBJ2-2; the D gene is possibly TRBD2 (6 bases). Germline CDR1 SGHNT, CDR2 YYREEE (reference sequence). The CDR3 length is 13 residues. V lost 4 bases and J lost 4, with 8 bases in between. CDR3 amino acids: CASSLSGTGELFF. The DNA of the CDR3 is TGTGCCAGCAGCCTTAGCGGCACCGGGGAGCTGTTTTTT.

The V and J genes are TRBV28 and TRBJ1-5, with D hard to call. Per the germline V gene, CDR1 is MDHEN and CDR2 is SYDVKM. CDR3 length: 15 amino acids. The V and J ends lost 4 bases and 0 bases respectively, with 10 bases between them. The CDR3 sequence: CASSSDTYSNQPQHF. The CDR3 DNA follows: TGTGCCAGCAGTTCCGACACTTATAGCAATCAGCCCCAGCATTTT.

This chain uses TRBV11-3 with TRBJ2-2; TRBD2 agrees at 12 bases. The CDR3 contains 20 residues. V was clipped by 1 base and J by 1 base; unmatched bases: 10. Per the germline V gene, CDR1 is SGHNT and CDR2 is YENEEA. The chain's CDR3 is CASSLGPPLAGGKNTGELFF. As DNA, the CDR3 is TGTGCCAGCAGCTTAGGACCTCCGCTAGCGGGAGGGAAGAACACCGGGGAGCTGTTTTTT.

This clone was detected only a few times. V is TRBV4-3 and J is TRBJ1-5; no definite D call. Trimming cost V 0 bases and J 4 bases, with 10 bases left between them. Per germline, CDR1 LGHNA and CDR2 YSLEER. The CDR3 covers 15 residues. CDR3 nucleotides: TGCGCCAGCAGCCAAGATGGCCAGACTAATCAGCCCCAGCATTTT. This translates into CASSQDGQTNQPQHF.

In its sample, this clone was seen a few times. The chain carries TRBV4-1 and TRBJ2-2, with D possibly being TRBD2 (6 bases). V was pared by 2 bases and J by 0 bases, with 16 bases between. Germline V gene data show CDR1 as MGHRA and CDR2 as YSYEKL. The CDR3 has 18 amino acids. Here the CDR3 reads CASSQRFGDLTNTGELFF. CDR3 nucleotides: TGCGCCAGCAGCCAAAGGTTCGGGGACTTAACGAACACCGGGGAGCTGTTTTTT.

The V gene is TRBV28, the J gene TRBJ2-7, with 8 bases matching TRBD2. This CDR3 spans 17 amino acids. With 10 bases clipped from V and 3 bases from J, the junction kept 20 bases outside the gene matches. CDR1 and CDR2 from the germline V gene are MDHEN and SYDVKM. DNA of the CDR3: TGTGCCACCCAAGGGCGTGGGCGGGGGGTTACCTTCTACGAGCAGTACTTC. Encoded protein: CATQGRGRGVTFYEQYF.

This clone was recorded only once. This chain joins TRBV9 and TRBJ1-6, with 7 bases fitting TRBD1. Trimming at V came to 0 bases and at J to 9 bases, leaving 6 bases not matched to a gene. Germline lookup yields CDR1 SGDLS and CDR2 YYNGEE. This CDR3 has 15 residues. CDR3 in amino acids: CASSVEGAGGSPLHF. The CDR3 nucleotides are TGTGCCAGCAGCGTAGAGGGCGCAGGGGGTTCACCCCTCCACTTT.

The chain couples TRBV30 to TRBJ1-2; D not certain. Trimming removed 4 bases at V and 8 bases at J, with 11 bases between. This CDR3 contains 11 residues. CDR1 GTSNPN and CDR2 SVGIG come from the germline V gene (reference sequence). CDR3 protein: CAWTREVGYTF. DNA for the CDR3: TGTGCCTGGACCCGAGAGGTCGGCTACACCTTC.

This clone has only a few counts. The chain joins TRBV7-2 to TRBJ2-7; TRBD1 agrees at 9 bases. V dropped 5 bases and J dropped 3; count of bases not matched to a gene: 5. CDR3 size: 14 residues. The germline CDR1 and CDR2 sequences are SGHTA and FQGNSA. Written as DNA, the CDR3 is TGTGCCAGCAGCCCCCCGGGACAGGGCTACGAGCAGTACTTC. Translating gives CASSPPGQGYEQYF.

This chain uses TRBV5-4 with TRBJ2-2; D possibly corresponds to TRBD1 (5 bases). Germline V gene sequence: CDR1 SGHNT, CDR2 YYREEE (reference sequence). The CDR3 consists of 16 residues. The germline V and J ends were trimmed by 3 bases and 4 bases, with 16 bases remaining between them. DNA of the CDR3: TGTGCCAGCAGCTCCCGACGCCAGGGTGGCACCGGGGAGCTGTTTTTT. Amino acids: CASSSRRQGGTGELFF. The full variable domain, rest sourced from reference TRBV5-4 and TRBJ2-2, is ETGVTQSPTHLIKTRGQQVTLRCSSQSGHNTVSWYQQALGQGPQFIFQYYREEENGRGNFPPRFSGLQFPNYSSELNVNALELDDSALYLCASSSRRQGGTGELFFGEGSRLTVL.

The chain has TRBV27 and TRBJ2-7, with TRBD2 matching 8 bases. The CDR3 covers 13 residues. After removal of 4 bases from V and 9 bases from J, the junction contained 8 bases not matched to a gene. The germline gives CDR1 MNHEY, CDR2 SMNVEV (reference sequence). CDR3 amino acids: CASSSPGGAGQYF. CDR3 sequence (DNA): TGTGCCAGCAGTTCCCCGGGAGGGGCGGGGCAGTACTTC.

The rearrangement uses TRBV7-3 and TRBJ2-1, with D tentatively TRBD2 (7 bases). The CDR3 length is 15 residues. Per the germline V gene, CDR1 is SGHTA and CDR2 is FQGTGA. Trimming took off 5 bases at V and 7 bases at J, with 18 bases between the two ends. The CDR3 nucleotides read TGTGCCAGCAGCAGTCAAGGGGGGGTCAGAAATGAGCAGTTCTTC. It yields the protein CASSSQGGVRNEQFF.

CDR3 sequence (DNA): TGTGCCAGCAGCTTCGGGACAGGGCTCTACGAGCAGTACTTC. Protein: CASSFGTGLYEQYF. The chain recombines TRBV11-3 with TRBJ2-7; 9 bases map to TRBD1. The germline V gene encodes CDR1 SGHNT and CDR2 YENEEA. Trimming cost V 3 bases and J 3 bases; bases outside gene matches: 3. The CDR3 runs to 14 residues.